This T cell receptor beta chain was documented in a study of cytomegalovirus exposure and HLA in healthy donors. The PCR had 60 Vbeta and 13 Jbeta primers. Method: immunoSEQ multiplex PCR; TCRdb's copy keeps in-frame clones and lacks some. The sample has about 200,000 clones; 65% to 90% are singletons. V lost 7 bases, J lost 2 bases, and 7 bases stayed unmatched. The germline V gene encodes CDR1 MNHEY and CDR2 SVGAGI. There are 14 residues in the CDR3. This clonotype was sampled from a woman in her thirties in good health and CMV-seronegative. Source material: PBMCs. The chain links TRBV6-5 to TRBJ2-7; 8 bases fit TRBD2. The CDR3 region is CASIPGAGAYEQYF. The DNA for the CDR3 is TGTGCCAGCATCCCAGGAGCGGGAGCCTACGAGCAGTACTTC.